This entry lists 2 T cell receptor beta chains sequenced from one sample in a study of blood T cell repertoires in COVID-19. Assay: immunoSEQ multiplex PCR; the TCRdb copy retains only in-frame clones and omits some. The table lists 95,000 to 150,000 clones, approximately 74% of them singletons. What was sequenced was peripheral blood. The receptors stem from a man aged 55 to 69 with acute or convalescent COVID-19.

With respect to this clone: Other DNA sequences in the same sample also yield this CDR3. The gene calls are TRBV14 and TRBJ1-2; tentatively, D is TRBD1 (5 bases). This CDR3 region has 13 residues. Trimming took 2 bases from V and 4 from J, leaving 8 bases between them. Germline V gives CDR1 SGHDN, CDR2 FVKESK. The CDR3 bases are TGTGCCAGCAGCCAAAGGGGTGGCTATGGCTACACCTTC. This translates into CASSQRGGYGYTF.

The chain links TRBV19 to TRBJ2-1, with 11 bases lining up with TRBD1. CDR1 LNHDA and CDR2 SQIVND come from the germline V gene (reference sequence). The CDR3 runs 14 residues. Unmatched junction bases numbered 6, after V lost 6 bases and J lost 8 bases. CDR3 residues: CASRRDRGYDEQFF. The CDR3 region has the DNA TGTGCCAGTAGACGGGACAGGGGGTACGATGAGCAGTTCTTC. Variable domain in full (rest from reference TRBV19 and TRBJ2-1): DGGITQSPKYLFRKEGQNVTLSCEQNLNHDAMYWYRQDPGQGLRLIYYSQIVNDFQKGDIAEGYSVSREKKESFPLTVTSAQKNPTAFYLCASRRDRGYDEQFFGPGTRLTVL.